This T cell receptor (beta chain) was profiled in a study of beta chain features in type 1 diabetes. Study background: Researchers looked at fewer than 110 million sorted cells across all samples. Study results and limitations: For Type 1 diabetes patients, all four CD4+ subsets carried TCRB CDR3s that were moderately but significantly shorter. Insertions at VDJ junctions were less frequent in type 1 diabetes patients. These patients also deleted more nucleotides at the same junctions.

A CD45RO/CCR7/CD25/CD127/CD95/CD27 panel sorted naive, central memory, regulatory and stem cell-like memory CD4+ cells. For this clone: As yet, its antigen is unknown.

Expressed TCRB transcripts were sequenced because the entire RNA isolate underwent reverse transcription. The table came from immunoSEQ multiplex PCR; TCRdb's copy has only in-frame clones and leaves some out. The table shows a few hundred thousand clones, with around 12% occurring only once. J lost 6 bases, V lost 5 bases, and 19 bases had no gene match. Per the germline V gene, CDR1 is PRHDT and CDR2 is FYEKMQ (reference sequence). This CDR3 has 17 amino acids. The chain uses TRBV13 and TRBJ2-7; TRBD1 matches at 7 bases. Sequencing used naive CD4+ T cells from blood. The receptor was derived from a woman aged 18-29 years with type 1 diabetes. In DNA, the CDR3 is TGTGCCAGCAGCCCTGACCGACGGGACAGAGACTTCCGCGAGCAGTACTTC. This gives the protein CASSPDRRDRDFREQYF.